The 24 T cell receptor beta chains reported below all come from one sample, sequenced in a study of T cell responses to AZD1222 COVID-19 vaccine. The table came from immunoSEQ multiplex PCR; TCRdb's copy has only in-frame clones and leaves some out. This sample has some 200,000 clones; 75% to 90% occur once, and the top ten carry roughly 6.5%. The source was peripheral blood, collected on day 0 of AZD1222 vaccination. These receptors came from an adult in good health.

This chain connects TRBV28 to TRBJ1-5; no definite D call. The CDR3 contains 13 residues. V lost 3 bases and J 7 bases, leaving 10 bases between the germline ends. Germline V gene sequence: CDR1 MDHEN, CDR2 SYDVKM. In DNA, the CDR3 is TGTGCCAGCAGTTTTCCGCCGAACCAGCCCCAGCATTTT. This encodes CASSFPPNQPQHF.

V usage is TRBV3-1 (or the pseudogene TRBV3-2) and J usage is TRBJ1-3; D gene unclear. Germline V gene lookup returns CDR1 LGHDT and CDR2 YNNKEL (reference sequence). Trimming removed 4 bases from V and 8 bases from J, with 6 bases in between. This CDR3 is built from 11 residues. The DNA for the CDR3 is TGTGCCAGCAGCCGACGGGACACCATATATTTT. Protein product: CASSRRDTIYF.

The V call is TRBV21-1, the J call TRBJ2-7; the table names TRBD2, a call not compared with the DNA. TRBV21-1 is an annotated pseudogene. The length of the CDR3 is 14 residues. Here the CDR3 reads CASSNRVCTYEQYF. DNA for the CDR3: TGTGCCAGCAGCAATAGAGTTTGCACCTACGAGCAGTACTTC.

CDR3 nucleotide sequence: TGCAGTGCTAGTAGTTGGGACACTGAAGCTTTCTTT. It encodes CSASSWDTEAFF. The rearrangement joins TRBV20-1 to TRBJ1-1; D is unresolved. V was trimmed by 3 bases and J by 3 bases, leaving 8 bases between them. The CDR3 sequence is 12 residues long. Germline-derived CDR1 and CDR2 are DFQATT and SNEGSKA (reference sequence).

The V and J genes are TRBV7-9 and TRBJ2-3, with 7 bases fitting TRBD2. The germline CDR1 and CDR2 sequences are SEHNR and FQNEAQ (reference sequence). Trimming cost V 7 bases and J 0 bases; bases outside gene matches: 10. CDR3 length: 16 amino acids. In DNA form, the CDR3 reads TGTGCCAGCACCCTATCCCCGGGGGGAAGCACAGATACGCAGTATTTT. This gives the protein CASTLSPGGSTDTQYF. Complete variable domain (other parts from reference TRBV7-9 and TRBJ2-3): DTGVSQNPRHKITKRGQNVTFRCDPISEHNRLYWYRQTLGQGPEFLTYFQNEAQLEKSRLLSDRFSAERPKGSFSTLEIQRTEQGDSAMYLCASTLSPGGSTDTQYFGPGTRLTVL.

To note about this clone: This sample also contains other DNA sequences that code for the same CDR3. This chain connects TRBV18 to TRBJ2-3; the D is unclear. V gave up 3 bases and J gave up 0 bases, with 4 bases separating them. The CDR3 has 13 residues. Germline CDR1 is KGHSH and CDR2 is LQKENI. The CDR3 DNA reads TGTGCCAGCTCACCTCCTAGCACAGATACGCAGTATTTT. Encoded protein: CASSPPSTDTQYF.

The chain links TRBV5-5 to TRBJ1-1; no reliable D call. Germline V lookup: CDR1 SGHKS, CDR2 YYEKEE (reference sequence). V was shortened by 4 bases and J by 0 bases, with 10 bases between the two germline ends. CDR3 length: 14 residues. The CDR3 sequence: CASSPSNMNTEAFF. In DNA form, the CDR3 reads TGTGCCAGCAGCCCGTCCAACATGAACACTGAAGCTTTCTTT. Based on the CDR3 plus reference TRBV5-5 and TRBJ1-1, the full variable domain is DAGVTQSPTHLIKTRGQQVTLRCSPISGHKSVSWYQQVLGQGPQFIFQYYEKEERGRGNFPDRFSARQFPNYSSELNVNALLLGDSALYLCASSPSNMNTEAFFGQGTRLTVV.

The chain recombines TRBV28 with TRBJ2-2, with D possibly being TRBD1 (5 bases). The CDR3 sequence is 15 residues long. The germline V gene encodes CDR1 MDHEN and CDR2 SYDVKM. Trimming shortened V by 8 bases and J by 5 bases, and 18 bases separated the two germline ends. The CDR3 loop reads CASVGPAVGTGELFF. CDR3 bases: TGTGCCAGCGTGGGGCCCGCGGTAGGAACCGGGGAGCTGTTTTTT.

This clone was seen only once. The chain has TRBV19 and TRBJ1-2, with D maybe TRBD1 (6 bases). Per germline, CDR1 LNHDA and CDR2 SQIVND (reference sequence). The V end lost 7 bases, the J end lost 4 bases, and 16 bases lay between the germline ends. The CDR3 extends over 14 amino acids. The DNA for the CDR3 is TGTGCCAGTACGGGACAAGTTGGGGGCTATGGCTACACCTTC. This codes for CASTGQVGGYGYTF.

The genes are TRBV19 and TRBJ1-5, with D maybe TRBD1 (5 bases). V dropped 6 bases and J dropped 0 bases, with 12 bases sitting between them. CDR1 and CDR2 from the germline V gene are LNHDA and SQIVND (reference sequence). The CDR3 consists of 15 residues. CDR3: CASRGAVYSNQPQHF. CDR3 nucleotide sequence: TGTGCCAGTAGAGGGGCAGTCTATAGCAATCAGCCCCAGCATTTT.

The CDR3 bases are TGTGCCAGCCGGAGGACGAATGAGCAGTTCTTC. Translating it yields CASRRTNEQFF. The V call is TRBV12-3 or TRBV12-4, the J call TRBJ2-1, with D perhaps TRBD2 (5 bases). V dropped 8 bases and J dropped 7 bases, with 9 bases sitting between them. The CDR3 is 11 amino acids.

The chain employs TRBV4-3 and TRBJ1-4; D gene uncertain. CDR1 and CDR2 (germline): LGHNA, YSLEER. V was pared by 2 bases and J by 4 bases, with 14 bases between. The CDR3 loop spans 16 amino acids. The CDR3 sequence is CASSQREGYLNEKLFF. CDR3 nucleotides: TGCGCCAGCAGCCAAAGAGAAGGATACCTTAATGAAAAACTGTTTTTT.

The chain couples TRBV28 to TRBJ1-2, with 9 nucleotides matching TRBD1. J gave up 2 bases and V 4 bases, and 8 bases lay outside the gene matches. This CDR3 has 16 residues. Germline CDR1 MDHEN, CDR2 SYDVKM. In DNA, the CDR3 is TGTGCCAGCAGTTCCCGGGACAGGGTGAGGAACTATGGCTACACCTTC. It yields the protein CASSSRDRVRNYGYTF.

This chain connects TRBV3-1 (or the pseudogene TRBV3-2) to TRBJ1-6; D remains unclear. The V gene's germline CDR1 is LGHDT and CDR2 YNNKEL (reference sequence). Trimming removed 1 base at V and 4 bases at J, with 8 bases between. The CDR3 runs 15 residues. The CDR3 DNA sequence: TGTGCCAGCAGCCAAGTTGGCGGTTATAATTCACCCCTCCACTTT. It encodes CASSQVGGYNSPLHF.

The chain employs TRBV19 and TRBJ1-2, with D maybe TRBD1 (6 bases). The CDR3 sequence is 16 residues long. V was pared by 7 bases and J by 1 base, with 19 bases between. CDR1 and CDR2 from the germline V gene are LNHDA and SQIVND (reference sequence). CDR3 sequence reads: CASTYALGGFNYGYTF. The DNA of the CDR3 is TGTGCCAGTACTTACGCACTGGGGGGCTTTAACTATGGCTACACCTTC.

The chain employs TRBV7-2 and TRBJ2-5; 12 bases align to TRBD1. The germline CDR1 and CDR2 sequences are SGHTA and FQGNSA. V shed 7 bases and J 1 base; nucleotides not matched to a gene: 4. The CDR3 contains 15 residues. CDR3 coding DNA: TGTGCCAGCAACCGGGGACAGGGGGCCCAAGAGACCCAGTACTTC. Translated: CASNRGQGAQETQYF.

CDR3 nucleotides: TGTGCCAGCAGCTTAGACCCTAGCTTGATGGCAGATACGCAGTATTTT. It yields the protein CASSLDPSLMADTQYF. This chain links TRBV11-2 with TRBJ2-3, with a possible D match to TRBD2 (5 bases). The CDR3 runs to 16 residues. Trimming left V 0 bases short and J 4 bases short, with 14 bases between. Per germline, CDR1 SGHAT and CDR2 FQNNGV.

V usage is TRBV3-1 (or the pseudogene TRBV3-2) and J usage is TRBJ2-2; 7 bases line up with TRBD2. This CDR3 has 14 residues. The V segment lost 4 bases and the J segment 4 bases; nucleotides outside the gene matches: 3. From germline, CDR1 is LGHDT and CDR2 YNNKEL (reference sequence). The CDR3 here is CASSLGTITGELFF. CDR3 nucleotide sequence: TGTGCCAGCAGCCTCGGGACTATCACCGGGGAGCTGTTTTTT.

The chain is built from TRBV19 and TRBJ1-2; 7 nucleotides agree with TRBD1. The J segment lost 4 bases and the V segment lost 8 bases, leaving 10 bases of the junction unmatched. CDR1 and CDR2 (germline): LNHDA, SQIVND (reference sequence). The CDR3 extends over 14 amino acids. CDR3 nucleotide sequence: TGTGCCAGTCTTAACAAAGACAGGGCCTATGGCTACACCTTC. The encoded protein is CASLNKDRAYGYTF.

V is TRBV18 and J is TRBJ1-2, with D possibly matching TRBD1 (6 bases). V lost 3 bases and J lost 7, with 12 bases in between. CDR3 length: 13 amino acids. Germline loops: CDR1 KGHSH, CDR2 LQKENI. The CDR3 nucleotides read TGTGCCAGCTCACCTAACAGGGACATTGGCTACACCTTC. Amino acids: CASSPNRDIGYTF.

The chain combines TRBV2 with TRBJ1-4; D gene unclear. Germline CDR1 and CDR2: SNHLY and FYNNEI. CDR3 size: 11 residues. The V and J ends lost 10 bases and 6 bases respectively, with 9 bases between them. CDR3 coding DNA: TGTGCCACGACACGGTATGAAAAACTGTTTTTT. It yields the protein CATTRYEKLFF.

As DNA, the CDR3 is TGTGCCAGTAGCCAGGACAGGGCACACTACGAGCAGTACTTC. Translation gives CASSQDRAHYEQYF. The chain carries TRBV19 and TRBJ2-7, with 8 positions matching TRBD1. Germline CDR1 reads LNHDA; CDR2 reads SQIVND (reference sequence). The CDR3 is 14 amino acids. The ends lost 6 bases at V and 3 bases at J; junction bases unmatched: 7.

The J gene is TRBJ1-3, the V gene TRBV5-4; 7 bases agree with TRBD1. CDR3 length: 13 residues. Germline CDR1 is SGHNT and CDR2 is YYREEE (reference sequence). Germline trimming cut 5 bases from V and 4 bases from J; bases unmatched to any gene: 3. The CDR3, as DNA: TGTGCCAGCAGACAGGGGAACGGAAACACCATATATTTT. It codes for CASRQGNGNTIYF.

J is TRBJ2-1 and V is TRBV4-2; D is perhaps TRBD2 (6 bases). The V gene lost 0 bases and the J gene lost 0 bases, with 9 bases spanning the gap. This CDR3 is 16 amino acids long. Germline V CDR1 and CDR2: LGHNA, YNFKEQ. CDR3: CASSQEGGNSYNEQFF. In nucleotides, the CDR3 is TGTGCCAGCAGCCAAGAGGGCGGGAACTCCTACAATGAGCAGTTCTTC.